These 16 T cell receptor beta chains share one sample of origin, sequenced in a study of shared clonotypes between healthy human individuals. Cells designated naive CD8 were CD45RO-negative and were positively selected for CCR7, with terminally differentiated effector memory CD45RA+ cells excluded. The assay was immunoSEQ multiplex PCR, and TCRdb's table has in-frame clones only and misses some. Of roughly 2,000,000 clones in the sample, approximately 94% were seen once. The sequenced sample was naive CD8+ T cells sorted from blood. Source of these receptors: a man aged 18 to 30 in good health.

This chain uses TRBV10-3 with TRBJ2-2, with 7 bases matching TRBD1. The ends lost 6 bases at V and 0 bases at J; junction bases unmatched: 16. The V gene's germline CDR1 is ENHRY and CDR2 SYGVKD. The CDR3 is made up of 19 amino acids. The CDR3 nucleotides are TGTGCCATCAGCACCTACAGGGGCCAGACTCTATCGAACACCGGGGAGCTGTTTTTT. It encodes CAISTYRGQTLSNTGELFF.

This chain connects TRBV7-8 to TRBJ2-6, with a weak D call TRBD2 (5 bases). V lost 5 bases and J 3 bases, leaving 8 bases between the germline ends. Looked up from germline, CDR1 is SGHVS and CDR2 is FQNEAQ. CDR3 length: 14 amino acids. The CDR3 sequence is CASSPRVGANVLTF. In nucleotides, the CDR3 is TGTGCCAGCAGCCCGCGGGTTGGGGCCAACGTCCTGACTTTC.

The chain is built from TRBV27 and TRBJ1-5; 9 bases fit TRBD1. Germline V gene data show CDR1 as MNHEY and CDR2 as SMNVEV (reference sequence). J gave up 1 base and V 9 bases, and 7 bases lay outside the gene matches. This CDR3 has 15 residues. CDR3 bases: TGTGCCAGTGCCACAGGGGGCTGGAGCAATCAGCCCCAGCATTTT. Translated, it gives CASATGGWSNQPQHF.

The chain links TRBV11-2 to TRBJ2-2; 7 bases are shared with TRBD1. Germline CDR1 is SGHAT and CDR2 is FQNNGV. The ends lost 4 bases at V and 6 bases at J; junction bases unmatched: 5. CDR3 length equals 14 residues. This chain's CDR3 is CASSSTDRPGELFF. The CDR3 DNA sequence: TGTGCCAGCAGCTCCACGGACAGGCCCGGGGAGCTGTTTTTT.

In the case of this clone: Other DNA sequences from this sample encode an identical CDR3 as well. This rearrangement joins TRBV27 to TRBJ2-7; D gene unclear. The germline CDR1 and CDR2 sequences are MNHEY and SMNVEV (reference sequence). V was clipped by 6 bases and J by 0 bases, with 9 bases between them. This CDR3 is built from 13 residues. CDR3 nucleotide sequence: TGTGCCAGCAGCCCGATCGACTCCTACGAGCAGTACTTC. Protein product: CASSPIDSYEQYF.

To note about this clone: This CDR3 is also generated by other DNA sequences in the sample. This sequence joins TRBV7-9 and TRBJ2-7; D gene unclear. V lost 1 base and J 4 bases, leaving 8 bases between the germline ends. Germline CDR1 is SEHNR and CDR2 is FQNEAQ (reference sequence). This CDR3 comprises 13 residues. CDR3 protein: CASSLDSIYEQYF. CDR3 DNA: TGTGCCAGCAGCTTAGACAGCATTTACGAGCAGTACTTC. Full variable domain (missing parts from reference TRBV7-9 and TRBJ2-7): DTGVSQNPRHKITKRGQNVTFRCDPISEHNRLYWYRQTLGQGPEFLTYFQNEAQLEKSRLLSDRFSAERPKGSFSTLEIQRTEQGDSAMYLCASSLDSIYEQYFGPGTRLTVT.

The chain is built from TRBV29-1 and TRBJ2-3; D ambiguous. The V and J ends lost 8 bases and 0 bases respectively, with 3 bases between them. The CDR3 is 10 residues long. Germline V lookup: CDR1 SQVTM, CDR2 ANQGSEA. CDR3 coding DNA: TGCAGCATCAGCACAGATACGCAGTATTTT. Protein sequence: CSISTDTQYF.

The rearrangement uses TRBV5-6 and TRBJ1-2, with D uncertain. CDR3 size: 13 residues. The V and J ends lost 0 bases and 4 bases respectively, with 7 bases between them. Germline loops: CDR1 SGHDT, CDR2 YYEEEE. CDR3 in DNA: TGTGCCAGCAGCTTGGGACATACCTATGGCTACACCTTC. Translating it yields CASSLGHTYGYTF. Together with reference TRBV5-6 and TRBJ1-2, the CDR3 gives the full variable domain: DAGVTQSPTHLIKTRGQQVTLRCSPKSGHDTVSWYQQALGQGPQFIFQYYEEEERQRGNFPDRFSGHQFPNYSSELNVNALLLGDSALYLCASSLGHTYGYTFGSGTRLTVV.

This chain connects TRBV4-1 to TRBJ1-2, with a weak D call TRBD1 (6 bases). This CDR3 is built from 15 residues. CDR1 is MGHRA, CDR2 YSYEKL, per germline. The V gene lost 4 bases and the J gene lost 4 bases, with 16 bases spanning the gap. CDR3 residues: CASSLSLTGAYGYTF. CDR3 DNA sequence: TGCGCCAGCAGCCTTAGCCTGACAGGTGCCTATGGCTACACCTTC.

This clone was seen only once. The chain uses TRBV4-2 and TRBJ1-2; TRBD1 is a possible D gene (6 bases). The CDR3 loop spans 17 amino acids. Trimming removed 1 base from V and 4 bases from J, with 19 bases in between. The germline CDR1 and CDR2 sequences are LGHNA and YNFKEQ. The CDR3 DNA reads TGTGCCAGCAGCCAAGGCACAGGAACGGACAGTTTCTATGGCTACACCTTC. It encodes CASSQGTGTDSFYGYTF.

This clone came up once. The V call is TRBV7-9, the J call TRBJ1-1; unclear D gene. This CDR3 spans 14 amino acids. Germline CDR1 and CDR2: SEHNR and FQNEAQ (reference sequence). V lost 1 base and J 1 base, leaving 7 bases between the germline ends. The CDR3 spells CASSLGPTNTEAFF. For the CDR3, the DNA is TGTGCCAGCAGCTTAGGGCCGACGAACACTGAAGCTTTCTTT.

J is TRBJ1-1 and V is TRBV14; possibly TRBD1 for D (5 bases). CDR1 and CDR2 from the germline V gene are SGHDN and FVKESK. There are 14 residues in the CDR3. V was clipped by 7 bases and J by 0 bases, with 12 bases between them. DNA of the CDR3: TGTGCCAGCACCTCGACGGACATGAACACTGAAGCTTTCTTT. This sequence encodes CASTSTDMNTEAFF.

The J gene is TRBJ2-1, the V gene TRBV27, with unresolved D. CDR1 and CDR2 (germline): MNHEY, SMNVEV (reference sequence). The CDR3 runs to 16 residues. V lost 2 bases to trimming and J lost 3 bases, with 14 bases between them. The CDR3 sequence is CASSLGVAGVYNEQFF. CDR3 coding DNA: TGTGCCAGCAGTTTAGGGGTAGCAGGAGTCTACAATGAGCAGTTCTTC.

V is TRBV11-2 and J is TRBJ2-7; 8 positions agree with TRBD1. Per the germline V gene, CDR1 is SGHAT and CDR2 is FQNNGV. Unmatched junction bases numbered 7, after V lost 5 bases and J lost 1 base. CDR3 size: 15 residues. CDR3 amino acids: CASSLMDRASYEQYF. CDR3 sequence (DNA): TGTGCCAGCAGCCTGATGGACAGGGCGTCCTACGAGCAGTACTTC.

The chain combines TRBV7-9 with TRBJ1-1, with D unresolved. Between the trimmed V and J ends, which lost 2 bases and 0 bases, there was a span of 10 bases. Germline CDR1 SEHNR, CDR2 FQNEAQ (reference sequence). CDR3 length: 15 residues. CDR3 coding DNA: TGTGCCAGCAGCTTAAGGTTGGGCGTGAACACTGAAGCTTTCTTT. Translated, it gives CASSLRLGVNTEAFF.

The chain combines TRBV28 with TRBJ2-7, with a tentative D call TRBD1 (5 bases). The V end was cut by 2 bases, the J end by 3 bases, with 11 bases between. Germline V lookup: CDR1 MDHEN, CDR2 SYDVKM. This CDR3 has 14 residues. CDR3 sequence (DNA): TGTGCCAGCAGTTTAAGGACAACCTACTACGAGCAGTACTTC. It translates to CASSLRTTYYEQYF. The complete variable domain, with remaining parts taken from reference TRBV28 and TRBJ2-7, reads DVKVTQSSRYLVKRTGEKVFLECVQDMDHENMFWYRQDPGLGLRLIYFSYDVKMKEKGDIPEGYSVSREKKERFSLILESASTNQTSMYLCASSLRTTYYEQYFGPGTRLTVT.